The 4 T cell receptor beta chains listed next were all sequenced from one sample in a study of blood T cell repertoires in COVID-19. Profiled with immunoSEQ multiplex PCR; TCRdb holds only in-frame clones, not every one. The sample carries tens of thousands of clones, approximately 78% recorded once. Sequencing was done on a sample of peripheral blood. These receptors were taken from a human donor in a cohort sampled during active COVID-19.

The chain carries TRBV3-1 (or the pseudogene TRBV3-2) and TRBJ1-2; D is undetermined. V lost 0 bases, J lost 8 bases, and 10 bases lay in between. Germline loops: CDR1 LGHDT, CDR2 YNNKEL (reference sequence). CDR3 length: 13 residues. The CDR3 coding sequence is TGTGCCAGCAGCCAAGACCCCGGCAGGGGCTACACCTTC. This sequence encodes CASSQDPGRGYTF.

This chain joins TRBV4-1 and TRBJ1-1, with 9 bases fitting TRBD1. This CDR3 has 16 amino acids. Trimming took 4 bases from V and 1 from J; bases not matched to a gene: 7. Germline CDR1 and CDR2: MGHRA and YSYEKL. The CDR3 bases are TGCGCCAGCAGCCCACGACGACAGGGGGAGAACACTGAAGCTTTCTTT. Its translation: CASSPRRQGENTEAFF.

The chain has TRBV24-1 and TRBJ2-2; 11 nucleotides line up with TRBD2. After removal of 3 bases from V and 1 base from J, the junction contained 6 bases not matched to a gene. Germline V gene data show CDR1 as KGHDR and CDR2 as SFDVKD. The CDR3 is made up of 18 amino acids. For the CDR3, the DNA is TGTGCCACCAGTGATCATAATACTAGCGGGGGGAACACCGGGGAGCTGTTTTTT. Its translation is CATSDHNTSGGNTGELFF.

The V gene is TRBV5-1, the J gene TRBJ2-7, with a tentative D call TRBD2 (5 bases). The V and J ends lost 3 bases and 3 bases respectively, with 7 bases between them. Germline CDR1 SGHRS, CDR2 YFSETQ. The CDR3 consists of 12 residues. CDR3 DNA sequence: TGCGCCAGCAGCTCCGGACTCTACGAGCAGTACTTC. It encodes CASSSGLYEQYF.